This T cell receptor beta chain emerged from a study of CD8 T cells in Susac syndrome. An amount of RNA that ranged from about 0.45 to 1 ug was reverse transcribed with random hexamers. The TCR beta CDR3 was amplified by immunoSEQ multiplex PCR across 54 Vbeta, 13 Jbeta. TCRdb re-called the immunoSEQ multiplex PCR reads with MiXCR, one entry per CDR3 protein. The data contain hundreds of thousands of distinct CDR3 sequences, roughly 95% of them singletons. The authors carried out high-throughput sequencing of TCR beta. They applied it to CD8+ and CD4+ T cells obtained from blood. The multiple sclerosis control group comprised treatment-naive patients with stable or active relapsing-remitting disease. TEMRA cells were FACS-enriched, while CD8+ and CD4+ T cells were negatively isolated. The CDR3 spans 15 residues. Per the germline V gene, CDR1 is SGHVS and CDR2 is FNYEAQ. V was pared by 5 bases and J by 4 bases, with 6 bases of the junction left unmatched.

This clonotype was obtained from a human donor with multiple sclerosis. Material: CD4+ T cells from PBMCs. This chain links TRBV7-6 with TRBJ1-4; the match to TRBD1 covers 8 bases. CDR3 protein: CASSPGQGHNEKLFF. CDR3 DNA: TGTGCCAGCAGCCCTGGACAGGGACATAATGAAAAACTGTTTTTT.